Listed below are T cell receptor beta chains from one sample, sequenced in a study of blood T cell repertoires in COVID-19. The table came from immunoSEQ multiplex PCR; TCRdb's copy has only in-frame clones and leaves some out. The table records 300,000 to 400,000 clones, more than 75% of them present only once. Source material: peripheral blood. The receptors here all came from a man aged 45-65 years with active or convalescent COVID-19. CDR3s include the opening cysteine and the closing phenylalanine or tryptophan. A D gene is named only where the DNA matches it firmly. Only part of the rows carry a size: once, few, many, or a class if the clone is expanded.

once TRBJ2-2 TRBV11-2 TRBD2 CASSPTSGRTGELFF TGTGCCAGCAGCCCGACTAGCGGGAGAACCGGGGAGCTGTTTTTT
- TRBJ1-1 TRBV27 - CASSPRQSPIFEAFF TGTGCCAGCAGTCCCCGACAGAGTCCCATCTTTGAAGCTTTCTTT
- TRBJ2-5 TRBV7-8 - CASSGPQEETQYF TGTGCCAGCAGCGGCCCCCAAGAAGAGACCCAGTACTTC
once TRBJ1-3 TRBV6-5 TRBD1 CASSWTGRSSGNTIYF TGTGCCAGCAGTTGGACAGGCAGGAGCTCTGGAAACACCATATATTTT
few TRBJ2-7 TRBV2 TRBD2 CASRREGGYYEQYF TGTGCCAGCAGGCGGGAGGGAGGTTACTACGAGCAGTACTTC
- TRBJ1-6 TRBV12-3/TRBV12-4 - CASSRGQPPLHF TGTGCCAGCAGCAGAGGGCAGCCACCCCTCCACTTT
- TRBJ1-1 TRBV7-8 TRBD1 CASSPPTAGTGTEAFF TGTGCCAGCAGTCCTCCCACTGCCGGGACAGGGACTGAAGCTTTCTTT
- TRBJ2-7 TRBV5-1 TRBD2 CASSLTSGSYEQYF TGCGCCAGCAGCTTGACTAGCGGCTCCTACGAGCAGTACTTC
- TRBJ1-3 TRBV7-6 TRBD1 CASSSSTGLSGNTIYF TGTGCCAGCAGCTCTTCGACAGGGCTGTCCGGAAACACCATATATTTT
few TRBJ1-2 TRBV7-8 - CASSLSPTDPSYGYTF TGTGCCAGCAGCTTAAGTCCGACAGATCCCTCCTATGGCTACACCTTC
- TRBJ2-7 TRBV7-3 - CASSPSQGVDEQYF TGTGCCAGCAGCCCCAGTCAGGGTGTTGACGAGCAGTACTTC
- TRBJ1-6 TRBV7-2 - CASSLTSGGQGSPLHF TGTGCCAGCAGCTTAACCTCTGGAGGGCAGGGTTCACCCCTCCACTTT
- TRBJ2-4 TRBV5-8 TRBD2 CASSYPGGRAKNIQYF TGTGCCAGCAGCTACCCGGGGGGGCGAGCCAAAAACATTCAGTACTTC
- TRBJ2-5 TRBV5-1 - CASSWVDSQETQYF TGCGCCAGCAGCTGGGTAGACAGCCAAGAGACCCAGTACTTC
- TRBJ2-1 TRBV5-1 TRBD2 CASYVPTSGGASEQFF TGCGCCAGCTATGTCCCGACTAGCGGGGGGGCTAGTGAGCAGTTCTTC
few TRBJ2-1 TRBV24-1 TRBD2 CASRGEGLSEQFF TGTGCCTCCCGTGGGGAGGGCCTCAGTGAGCAGTTCTTC
- TRBJ1-5 TRBV19 - CASSIVSTLSNQPQHF TGTGCCAGTAGTATAGTCTCCACTCTTAGCAATCAGCCCCAGCATTTT
- TRBJ1-2 TRBV7-2 - CASSQVGATYGYTF TGTGCCAGCAGCCAGGTGGGGGCCACATATGGCTACACCTTC
once TRBJ2-5 TRBV4-3 TRBD2 CASSQLGGTSGGQETQYF TGCGCCAGCAGCCAACTGGGAGGGACTAGCGGGGGGCAAGAGACCCAGTACTTC
- TRBJ1-1 TRBV7-2 - CASSLAQRTEAFF TGTGCCAGCAGCTTAGCGCAGCGGACTGAAGCTTTCTTT
once TRBJ2-1 TRBV28 - CASTTRALGNNEQFF TGTGCCAGCACCACCAGGGCGTTGGGAAACAATGAGCAGTTCTTC
- TRBJ1-4 TRBV19 - CASSIGGETNEKLFF TGTGCCAGTAGTATTGGAGGGGAAACTAATGAAAAACTGTTTTTT
once TRBJ2-7 TRBV28 - CASSFAARDYEQYF TGTGCCAGCAGTTTTGCCGCCAGGGATTACGAGCAGTACTTC
- TRBJ1-4 TRBV30 - CAWSLTAEKLFF TGTGCCTGGAGTTTGACAGCTGAAAAACTGTTTTTT
- TRBJ2-7 TRBV5-1 TRBD1 CASSVNRQGAYEQYF TGCGCCAGCAGCGTGAACCGACAGGGTGCCTACGAGCAGTACTTC
- TRBJ1-5 TRBV19 - CASRAWLRNQPQHF TGTGCCAGCAGGGCATGGTTGAGAAATCAGCCCCAGCATTTT
few TRBJ2-7 TRBV6-4 - CANPAVQYF TGTGCCAACCCAGCGGTGCAGTACTTC
- TRBJ2-3 TRBV10-2 TRBD2 CASSPGGWADTQYF TGCGCCAGCTCCCCGGGAGGGTGGGCAGATACGCAGTATTTT
- TRBJ2-1 TRBV9 TRBD2 CASSDSGGSYNEQFF TGTGCCAGCAGCGATAGCGGGGGTTCTTACAATGAGCAGTTCTTC
- TRBJ2-1 TRBV2 TRBD2 CASSGLAGGNEQFF TGTGCCAGCAGTGGGCTAGCGGGAGGGAATGAGCAGTTCTTC
- TRBJ1-1 TRBV27 TRBD1 CASRSDRGEAFF TGTGCCAGCAGATCCGACAGGGGTGAAGCTTTCTTT
few TRBJ2-2 TRBV5-1 TRBD2 CASSFGGGTGELFF TGCGCCAGCAGCTTCGGCGGGGGCACCGGGGAGCTGTTTTTT
- TRBJ2-1 TRBV6-6 TRBD2 CASSYVALAGANEQFF TGTGCCAGCAGTTACGTTGCCCTAGCGGGAGCCAATGAGCAGTTCTTC
- TRBJ2-7 TRBV5-6 TRBD2 CASSLGLAGGSEQYF TGTGCCAGCAGCCTGGGACTAGCGGGAGGGAGCGAGCAGTACTTC
few TRBJ1-4 TRBV5-5 - CASSLDSWDEKLFF TGTGCCAGCAGCTTGGACAGCTGGGATGAAAAACTGTTTTTT
- TRBJ1-5 TRBV19 - CASSSSGSNQPQHF TGTGCCAGTAGTTCATCAGGGAGCAATCAGCCCCAGCATTTT
- TRBJ1-3 TRBV7-2 - CASSLQDFSGNTIYF TGTGCCAGCAGCTTACAGGACTTCTCTGGAAACACCATATATTTT
- TRBJ2-3 TRBV19 - CASKLTGTDTQYF TGTGCCAGTAAGCTCACTGGCACAGATACGCAGTATTTT
- TRBJ1-4 TRBV15 TRBD1 CATSKDRGPNEKLFF TGTGCCACCAGCAAGGACAGGGGCCCTAATGAAAAACTGTTTTTT
- TRBJ1-5 TRBV15 TRBD1 CATSSPDRGNQPQHF TGTGCCACCAGCAGCCCGGACAGGGGGAATCAGCCCCAGCATTTT
- TRBJ2-2 TRBV20-1 TRBD2 CSASRSGGVVGELFF TGCAGTGCTAGTAGAAGCGGGGGGGTCGTGGGGGAGCTGTTTTTT
- TRBJ2-3 TRBV5-5 TRBD2 CASSEGLAASTDTQYF TGTGCCAGCAGCGAGGGACTAGCGGCTAGCACAGATACGCAGTATTTT
- TRBJ1-4 TRBV5-1 TRBD1 CASSPTQGMDEKLFF TGCGCCAGCAGTCCTACACAGGGGATGGATGAAAAACTGTTTTTT
- TRBJ1-1 TRBV19 - CASSINAGVTGTEAFF TGTGCCAGTAGTATAAATGCCGGGGTCACGGGGACTGAAGCTTTCTTT
- TRBJ2-1 TRBV4-3 - CASSQDKPTSYNEQFF TGCGCCAGCAGCCAAGATAAGCCTACCTCCTACAATGAGCAGTTCTTC
- TRBJ2-2 TRBV7-3 TRBD2 CASSRQGLAGGRSTGELFF TGTGCCAGCAGCCGACAGGGACTAGCGGGGGGGCGGAGCACCGGGGAGCTGTTTTTT
- TRBJ2-1 TRBV29-1 - CSVFRNNEQFF TGCAGCGTTTTCAGAAACAATGAGCAGTTCTTC
- TRBJ2-5 TRBV3-1/TRBV3-2 TRBD2 CASSPRRLAGGPDVETQYF TGTGCCAGCAGCCCCCGTCGACTAGCGGGGGGGCCGGATGTGGAGACCCAGTACTTC
- TRBJ1-1 TRBV13 TRBD1 CASSRTGAYTEAFF TGTGCCAGCAGCCGGACAGGGGCCTACACTGAAGCTTTCTTT
- TRBJ1-2 TRBV10-3 TRBD1 CAISTGQDYGYTF TGTGCCATTTCGACAGGGCAGGACTATGGCTACACCTTC
- TRBJ2-7 TRBV18 - CASSLATGYEQYF TGTGCCAGCTCACTAGCTACAGGGTACGAGCAGTACTTC